This T cell receptor beta chain came from a study of blood T cells in healthy people across ages. The V gene's germline CDR1 is MNHEY and CDR2 SMNVEV (reference sequence). Germline trimming cut 0 bases from V and 4 bases from J; bases unmatched to any gene: 4. The CDR3 covers 15 residues. Of note for this clonotype: Its antigen remains unidentified.

With a J-beta primer mix and a sample-barcoded 5' primer, a second PCR ran about 7 to 12 cycles. TCRdb processed the 5' RACE reads anew with MiXCR; each CDR3 protein has one entry. The profile shows approximately 400,000 distinct CDR3 sequences, approximately 52% of them singletons. Study outcomes and limitations: In these data, TCR beta diversity tracked strongly with naive T cell percentage.

The genes are TRBV27 and TRBJ2-3; TRBD2 agrees at 7 bases. Sequencing input: blood. This sequence originates from a man aged 60-69 years in good health. The CDR3: CASSLSGGFADTQYF. Written as DNA, the CDR3 is TGTGCCAGCAGTTTATCGGGAGGGTTCGCAGATACGCAGTATTTT.